This TCR beta chain appears in the sequencing data of a study of blood T cell repertoires in COVID-19. At the level of the study: The United States, Italy and Spain provided the acute and convalescent COVID-19 samples. The cDNA or gDNA used as material had been derived from T cells, B-cell-depleted T cells, or PBMCs.

Per germline, CDR1 LGHDT and CDR2 YNNKEL (reference sequence). This CDR3 comprises 18 residues. V was clipped by 1 base and J by 5 bases; unmatched bases: 15. Clones were read by immunoSEQ multiplex PCR, and TCRdb kept only the in-frame ones, dropping some. The sample lists roughly 430,000 clones; more than 70% were seen once. Participant ages covered roughly 18 to 89 years across 20 to 30 US areas. The study recruited exposed participants who had met a COVID-19 case within 2 weeks before entry. Material: PBMCs or T cells enriched from blood (not recorded which). This receptor was taken from a woman aged 18-29 years who had been exposed to COVID-19. V usage is TRBV3-1 (or the pseudogene TRBV3-2) and J usage is TRBJ2-7; TRBD1 agrees at 9 bases. The CDR3 protein is CASSQGVRDREPGDEQYF. CDR3 nucleotide sequence: TGTGCCAGCAGCCAAGGGGTCCGGGACAGGGAACCAGGGGACGAGCAGTACTTC.